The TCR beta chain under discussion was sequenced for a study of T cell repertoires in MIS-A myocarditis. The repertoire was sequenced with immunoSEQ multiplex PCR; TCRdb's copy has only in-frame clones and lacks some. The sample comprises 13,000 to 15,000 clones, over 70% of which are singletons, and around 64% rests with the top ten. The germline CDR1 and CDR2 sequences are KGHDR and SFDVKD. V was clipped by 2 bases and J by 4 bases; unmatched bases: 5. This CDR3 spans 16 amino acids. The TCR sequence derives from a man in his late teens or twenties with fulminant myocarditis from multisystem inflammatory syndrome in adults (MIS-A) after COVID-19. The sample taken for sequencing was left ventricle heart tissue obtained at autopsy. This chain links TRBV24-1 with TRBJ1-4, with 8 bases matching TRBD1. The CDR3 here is CATSDSSTGDNEKLFF. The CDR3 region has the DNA TGTGCCACCAGTGATTCATCGACAGGGGATAATGAAAAACTGTTTTTT.